A single sample is the source of the 17 T cell receptor beta chains below, sequenced in a study of cytomegalovirus exposure and HLA in healthy donors. PCR primers comprised 60 Vbeta and 13 Jbeta primers. Some clones are missing from TCRdb's copy, which holds only in-frame ones; the method was immunoSEQ multiplex PCR. The table records 210,000 or so clones, roughly 88% of them present only once. Sequencing input: PBMCs. The receptors come from a boy aged 2 to 9 in good health and CMV-seronegative.

This clone was seen only once. The chain recombines TRBV5-1 with TRBJ1-1; D unclear. The CDR3 contains 16 residues. Per germline, CDR1 SGHRS and CDR2 YFSETQ. V lost 3 bases and J 4 bases, leaving 19 bases between the germline ends. CDR3 in DNA: TGCGCCAGCAGCTGGGAGGCGAATCTAAAAGGCACTGAAGCTTTCTTT. This sequence encodes CASSWEANLKGTEAFF.

The chain links TRBV9 to TRBJ2-6; TRBD1 agrees at 8 bases. This CDR3 is built from 18 residues. CDR1 is SGDLS, CDR2 YYNGEE, per germline. After removal of 0 bases from V and 2 bases from J, the junction contained 7 bases not matched to a gene. The CDR3 reads CASSVATGDLTGANVLTF. CDR3 bases: TGTGCCAGCAGCGTAGCGACAGGGGATCTTACTGGGGCCAACGTCCTGACTTTC.

V gene TRBV7-9 combines with J gene TRBJ2-7; 7 positions agree with TRBD1. Germline values: CDR1 SEHNR, CDR2 FQNEAQ (reference sequence). There are 13 residues in the CDR3. With V trimmed by 4 bases and J by 6 bases, 6 bases remained unmatched. Here the CDR3 reads CASSSSTGIEQYF. DNA for the CDR3: TGTGCCAGCAGCTCGTCGACAGGGATCGAGCAGTACTTC. Full variable domain (remainder filled in from reference TRBV7-9 and TRBJ2-7): DTGVSQNPRHKITKRGQNVTFRCDPISEHNRLYWYRQTLGQGPEFLTYFQNEAQLEKSRLLSDRFSAERPKGSFSTLEIQRTEQGDSAMYLCASSSSTGIEQYFGPGTRLTVT.

The gene calls are TRBV7-3 and TRBJ2-1, with 7 bases aligning to TRBD2. The CDR3 length is 15 residues. Germline CDR1 reads SGHTA; CDR2 reads FQGTGA. Germline trimming cut 5 bases from V and 10 bases from J; bases unmatched to any gene: 14. The CDR3 here is CASSNGLVSSGEQFF. CDR3 coding DNA: TGTGCCAGCAGCAATGGACTAGTGTCCTCCGGGGAGCAGTTCTTC.

The V call is TRBV5-5, the J call TRBJ1-4; D gene ambiguous. This CDR3 is 14 amino acids long. V was clipped by 4 bases and J by 2 bases, with 9 bases between them. Per germline, CDR1 SGHKS and CDR2 YYEKEE (reference sequence). CDR3 sequence (DNA): TGTGCCAGCAGCAATGTCGGGACTAATGAAAAACTGTTTTTT. Residues: CASSNVGTNEKLFF.

This clone has only one observation. The V and J genes are TRBV7-9 and TRBJ1-5; D is uncertain. V lost 5 bases and J lost 7, with 12 bases in between. Germline CDR1 and CDR2: SEHNR and FQNEAQ (reference sequence). The CDR3 sequence is 13 residues long. Written as DNA, the CDR3 is TGTGCCAGCAGCGAAAAAGCCGGGCAGCCCCAGCATTTT. This codes for CASSEKAGQPQHF.

As to this clone: The same CDR3 arises from other DNA sequences in this sample as well. The chain links TRBV6-5 to TRBJ2-5; D perhaps matches TRBD2 (5 bases). This CDR3 has 14 residues. Germline lookup yields CDR1 MNHEY and CDR2 SVGAGI. V dropped 0 bases and J dropped 4 bases, with 9 bases sitting between them. The CDR3 loop reads CASSYSLGGETQYF. CDR3 sequence (DNA): TGTGCCAGCAGTTACTCTCTAGGAGGAGAGACCCAGTACTTC.

This clone appeared a single time. The chain is built from TRBV5-6 and TRBJ2-3; D perhaps matches TRBD2 (5 bases). The V and J ends lost 1 base and 0 bases respectively, with 9 bases between them. CDR3 size: 15 residues. The germline gives CDR1 SGHDT, CDR2 YYEEEE. CDR3 DNA: TGTGCCAGCAGCTTGAGCACTAGAAGCACAGATACGCAGTATTTT. It translates to CASSLSTRSTDTQYF.

This clone has just one count. The chain links TRBV23-1 to TRBJ2-5, with TRBD2 matching 8 bases. TRBV23-1 is given ORF status, its function remaining uncertain. V was clipped by 3 bases and J by 4 bases; unmatched bases: 10. There are 16 residues in the CDR3. The CDR3 spells CASSQTTSEPRETQYF. The CDR3, as DNA: TGCGCCAGCAGTCAGACGACTAGCGAGCCCCGAGAGACCCAGTACTTC.

Written as DNA, the CDR3 is TGTGCCAGCAGCTTAGAGCCGCGATACAATGAGCAGTTCTTC. Its translation is CASSLEPRYNEQFF. The chain carries TRBV7-2 and TRBJ2-1; D remains unclear. The CDR3 is 14 amino acids. Deletions cut 1 base from V and 4 bases from J, with 8 bases between. Germline CDR1 reads SGHTA; CDR2 reads FQGNSA. Full variable domain (outside the CDR3, taken from reference TRBV7-2 and TRBJ2-1): GAGVSQSPSNKVTEKGKDVELRCDPISGHTALYWYRQSLGQGLEFLIYFQGNSAPDKSGLPSDRFSAERTGGSVSTLTIQRTQQEDSAVYLCASSLEPRYNEQFFGPGTRLTVL.

V is TRBV10-2 and J is TRBJ1-4, with TRBD1 identical over 8 bases. CDR3 length: 15 residues. With V trimmed by 4 bases and J by 2 bases, 3 bases remained unmatched. From germline, CDR1 is WSHSY and CDR2 SAAADI. CDR3 amino acids: CASSAQGATNEKLFF. The CDR3 nucleotides are TGCGCCAGCAGTGCCCAGGGGGCTACTAATGAAAAACTGTTTTTT.

The rearrangement links TRBV27 to TRBJ2-5, with D unclear. The J call may be incorrect, as the DNA end agrees better with TRBJ2-7. There are 14 residues in the CDR3. CDR1 and CDR2 (germline): MNHEY, SMNVEV (reference sequence). The CDR3 reads CASSLGFGAYEQYF. The CDR3 coding sequence is TGTGCCAGCAGTTTAGGTTTCGGAGCCTACGAGCAGTACTTC.

This chain uses TRBV5-1 with TRBJ2-7, with 8 bases fitting TRBD1. Germline values: CDR1 SGHRS, CDR2 YFSETQ. With 4 bases clipped from V and 4 bases from J, the junction kept 7 bases outside the gene matches. This CDR3 spans 14 amino acids. Written as DNA, the CDR3 is TGCGCCAGCAGCCCCGGGACAGGAGTTTACGAGCAGTACTTC. Amino acid sequence: CASSPGTGVYEQYF.

The chain is built from TRBV10-3 and TRBJ2-3; TRBD2 agrees at 8 bases. This CDR3 region has 14 residues. Germline V gene lookup returns CDR1 ENHRY and CDR2 SYGVKD. V trimming: 6 bases; J trimming: 0 bases; junction bases outside the gene matches: 2. CDR3 region: CAISVAGSTDTQYF. In nucleotides, the CDR3 is TGTGCCATCAGCGTAGCGGGGAGCACAGATACGCAGTATTTT.

The chain employs TRBV10-3 and TRBJ2-5; 13 bases line up with TRBD2. The germline gives CDR1 ENHRY, CDR2 SYGVKD. With 11 bases clipped from V and 5 bases from J, the junction kept 11 bases outside the gene matches. The CDR3 runs 15 residues. CDR3 region: CAAQPTSGRTETQYF. The CDR3 nucleotides read TGTGCCGCGCAGCCGACTAGCGGGAGGACTGAGACCCAGTACTTC.

V gene TRBV10-3 combines with J gene TRBJ1-3; 7 bases agree with TRBD1. Per germline, CDR1 ENHRY and CDR2 SYGVKD. This CDR3 comprises 15 residues. Trimming cost V 7 bases and J 4 bases; bases outside gene matches: 10. In DNA form, the CDR3 reads TGTGCCATCAAAACGCGACAGGGAGAAGGAAACACCATATATTTT. Amino acid sequence: CAIKTRQGEGNTIYF.

V is TRBV9 and J is TRBJ2-3; D perhaps matches TRBD1 (6 bases). V was trimmed by 4 bases and J by 2 bases, leaving 17 bases between them. The germline CDR1 and CDR2 sequences are SGDLS and YYNGEE. This CDR3 is built from 16 residues. The CDR3 sequence: CASSPSPGDLTDTQYF. CDR3 sequence (DNA): TGTGCCAGCAGCCCCAGTCCAGGGGACCTCACAGATACGCAGTATTTT. The full variable domain, rest sourced from reference TRBV9 and TRBJ2-3, is DSGVTQTPKHLITATGQRVTLRCSPRSGDLSVYWYQQSLDQGLQFLIQYYNGEERAKGNILERFSAQQFPDLHSELNLSSLELGDSALYFCASSPSPGDLTDTQYFGPGTRLTVL.